This T cell receptor (beta chain) was sequenced during a study of blood T cell repertoires in COVID-19. At the level of the study: T cells, B-cell-depleted T cells, or PBMCs provided the cDNA or gDNA that served as material.

Original processing methods: It was from reference gene primer amplification that nucleated cell counts were estimated. The data were produced by immunoSEQ multiplex PCR, yet TCRdb's version contains in-frame clones alone and is incomplete. The DNA was the basis for D and trimming; V, J and clone size are from that table. The sample holds fewer than 300,000 clones, around 87% seen once. Trimming cost V 4 bases and J 4 bases; bases outside gene matches: 18. This CDR3 has 18 amino acids. The germline V gene encodes CDR1 SGHTA and CDR2 FQGNSA. The receptor was isolated from a woman aged 45 to 65 with acute or convalescent COVID-19. The sequenced sample was peripheral blood. The V call is TRBV7-2, the J call TRBJ2-7, with TRBD1 matching 8 bases. CDR3 residues: CASSSNRGVGQGQYEQYF. The CDR3 DNA follows: TGTGCCAGCAGCTCCAATAGGGGTGTTGGACAGGGCCAATACGAGCAGTACTTC.